This TCR beta chain was found in a study of identical twins. Study-wide points: High-abundance cord blood beta clonotypes had fewer insertions; memory repertoires showed none.

To note about this clonotype: Its target is unknown.

Healthy Caucasians, and only they, were the donors. Addition of a universal primer site occurred through template switching, and cDNA carried unique molecular identifiers. TCRdb used MiXCR to reprocess the 5' RACE reads, holding one entry per CDR3 protein. The sample shows 420,000 or so distinct CDR3 sequences, approximately 17% of them seen only once. Sequenced material: naive T cells sorted from blood. The sequence derives from a man aged 45-65 years in good health.

CDR3 sequence reads: CSASRGIEQYF. CDR3 sequence (DNA): TGCAGTGCTTCCAGGGGTATTGAGCAGTACTTC. This chain uses TRBV20-1 with TRBJ2-7; tentatively, D is TRBD1 (6 bases). V shed 5 bases and J shed 7 bases, with 12 bases lying between them. The CDR3 has 11 amino acids. The germline V gene encodes CDR1 DFQATT and CDR2 SNEGSKA (reference sequence).